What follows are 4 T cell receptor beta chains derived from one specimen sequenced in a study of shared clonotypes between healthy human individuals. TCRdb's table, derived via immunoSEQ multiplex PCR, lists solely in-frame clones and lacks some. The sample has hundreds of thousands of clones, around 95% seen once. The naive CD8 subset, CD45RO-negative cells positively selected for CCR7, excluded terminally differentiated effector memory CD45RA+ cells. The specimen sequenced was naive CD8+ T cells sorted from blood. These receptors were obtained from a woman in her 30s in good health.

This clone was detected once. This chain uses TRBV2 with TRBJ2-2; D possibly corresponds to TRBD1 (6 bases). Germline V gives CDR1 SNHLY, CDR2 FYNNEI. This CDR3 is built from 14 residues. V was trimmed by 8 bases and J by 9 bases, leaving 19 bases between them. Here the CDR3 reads CASEGDTRIRELFF. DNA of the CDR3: TGTGCCAGCGAGGGGGACACTCGAATCCGGGAGCTGTTTTTT.

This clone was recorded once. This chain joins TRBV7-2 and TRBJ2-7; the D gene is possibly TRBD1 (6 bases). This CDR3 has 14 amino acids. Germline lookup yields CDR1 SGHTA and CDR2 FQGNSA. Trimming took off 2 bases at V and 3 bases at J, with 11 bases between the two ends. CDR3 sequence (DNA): TGTGCCAGCAGCTTATCTTACAGGGACTACGAGCAGTACTTC. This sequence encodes CASSLSYRDYEQYF.

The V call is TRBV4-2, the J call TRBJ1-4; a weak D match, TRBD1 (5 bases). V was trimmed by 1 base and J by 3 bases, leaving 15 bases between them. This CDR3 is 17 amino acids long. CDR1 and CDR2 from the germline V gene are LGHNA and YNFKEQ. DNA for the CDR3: TGTGCCAGCAGCCAAGGCGGACCCGGGGGGGCTAATGAAAAACTGTTTTTT. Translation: CASSQGGPGGANEKLFF.

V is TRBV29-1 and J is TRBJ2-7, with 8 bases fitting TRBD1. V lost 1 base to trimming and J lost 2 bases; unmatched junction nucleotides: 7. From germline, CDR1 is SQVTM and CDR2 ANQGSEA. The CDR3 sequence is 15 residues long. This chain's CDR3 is CSVEVSRGQTYEQYF. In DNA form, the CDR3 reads TGCAGCGTTGAAGTCTCCAGGGGGCAAACCTACGAGCAGTACTTC.